This TCR beta chain was identified in a study of blood T cell repertoires in COVID-19. At the level of the study: The origin of the acute and convalescent COVID-19 samples was the United States, Italy and Spain.

Trimming cost V 4 bases and J 4 bases, with 7 bases left between them. This CDR3 is built from 12 residues. From germline, CDR1 is MDHEN and CDR2 SYDVKM. Measured with immunoSEQ multiplex PCR; TCRdb has only the in-frame clones, and not every one. The sample lists hundreds of thousands of clones, under 90% occurring once. Comments on this clone: This specimen includes other DNA sequences encoding the same CDR3.

This TCR was recovered from a man between 50 and 59 years old with COVID-19, enrolled during active disease. V is TRBV28 and J is TRBJ1-2, with D perhaps TRBD1 (5 bases). Material for sequencing was peripheral blood. The CDR3 loop reads CASSSGFYGYTF. CDR3 sequence (DNA): TGTGCCAGCAGTTCAGGGTTCTATGGCTACACCTTC.